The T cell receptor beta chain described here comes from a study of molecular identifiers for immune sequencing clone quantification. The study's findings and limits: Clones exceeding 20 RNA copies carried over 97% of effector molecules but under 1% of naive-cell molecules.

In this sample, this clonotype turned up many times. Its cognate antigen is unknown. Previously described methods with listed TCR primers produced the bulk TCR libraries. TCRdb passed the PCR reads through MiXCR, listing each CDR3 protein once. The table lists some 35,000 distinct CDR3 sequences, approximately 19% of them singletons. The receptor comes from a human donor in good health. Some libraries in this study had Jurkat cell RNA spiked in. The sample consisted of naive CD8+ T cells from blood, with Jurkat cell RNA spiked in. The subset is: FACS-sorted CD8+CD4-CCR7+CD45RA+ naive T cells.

CDR3 in DNA: TGCAGTGCCCACCCCCCTACTAGCGGGGGAGGTGGGATTGCAGATACGCAGTATTTT. Translated, it gives CSAHPPTSGGGGIADTQYF. This chain links TRBV20-1 with TRBJ2-3; 11 bases map to TRBD2. J was trimmed by 4 bases and V by 6 bases; bases with no gene match: 21. This CDR3 spans 19 amino acids. Per the germline V gene, CDR1 is DFQATT and CDR2 is SNEGSKA (reference sequence).